The entry below describes one T cell receptor (beta chain). Its specificity is unknown. The sample is drawn from a study of cytomegalovirus exposure and HLA in healthy donors. Regarding the study as a whole: 164 TCR beta chains were listed as cytomegalovirus-associated.

The table came from immunoSEQ multiplex PCR; TCRdb's copy has only in-frame clones and leaves some out. The sample records 140,000 to 150,000 clones, just over 90% being singletons. The CDR3 extends over 16 amino acids. The germline V gene has CDR1 SQVTM and CDR2 ANQGSEA. V lost 3 bases to trimming and J lost 8 bases; unmatched junction nucleotides: 11. The rearrangement links TRBV29-1 to TRBJ1-4; 11 positions agree with TRBD1. The TCR comes from a man younger than 35 in good health and CMV-seronegative. Material for sequencing was PBMCs. The CDR3 region has the DNA TGCAGCGTTGAGCTGGGACAGGGGGTTTATAGCGAAAAACTGTTTTTT. Translating gives CSVELGQGVYSEKLFF.